A selection of T cell receptor beta chains follows, all from one sample in a study of brain metastases from non-small cell lung cancer. Data came from immunoSEQ multiplex PCR; TCRdb stores just in-frame clones and leaves some out. The table has about 2,700 clones, about 79% seen once. The sequenced sample consisted of primary lung tumor tissue. Every receptor here comes from a donor at least 40 years old with non-small cell lung cancer. Both conserved end residues are part of each CDR3. Each record gives: V gene, J gene, clone size, D gene, CDR3 DNA, CDR3 protein. The D gene is left open where the match is weak. The listing skips clone size in some rows; elsewhere it reads once, few, many or a size class.

V: TRBV2; J: TRBJ2-7; size: -; D: TRBD2; DNA: TGTGCCAGCAGACCCGGGACTAGCGGATTCTACGAGCAGTACTTC; CDR3: CASRPGTSGFYEQYF
V: TRBV30; J: TRBJ1-1; size: few; D: -; DNA: TGTGCCTGGACCTTAGTAGCAGGAAGCACTGAAGCTTTCTTT; CDR3: CAWTLVAGSTEAFF
V: TRBV6-2/TRBV6-3; J: TRBJ2-7; size: -; D: -; DNA: TGTGCCAGCAGTTACTCTCTAACCTACGAGCAGTACTTC; CDR3: CASSYSLTYEQYF
V: TRBV4-1; J: TRBJ1-5; size: -; D: -; DNA: TGCGCCAGCAGCCAAGACGGGTCACAGAATCAGCCCCAGCATTTT; CDR3: CASSQDGSQNQPQHF
V: TRBV10-3; J: TRBJ1-1; size: few; D: TRBD1; DNA: TGTGCCATCAGTGGTAAAACAGGGGGGGACACTGAAGCTTTCTTT; CDR3: CAISGKTGGDTEAFF
V: TRBV2; J: TRBJ2-1; size: -; D: TRBD1; DNA: TGTGCCAGCAGGCCTACCGGGACAGGGGACAATGAGCAGTTCTTC; CDR3: CASRPTGTGDNEQFF
V: TRBV21-1; J: TRBJ1-1; size: -; D: -; DNA: TGTGCCAGCAGACGAGCGATAGCTACCACAATTCGCACTGAAGCTTTCTTT; CDR3: CASRRAIATTIRTEAFF
V: TRBV7-9; J: TRBJ2-3; size: once; D: -; DNA: TGTGCCAGCACCGAAGGGACATCTAGCACAGATACGCAGTATTTT; CDR3: CASTEGTSSTDTQYF
V: TRBV12-3/TRBV12-4; J: TRBJ2-1; size: few; D: -; DNA: TGTGCCAGCAGTTTAGCGGAGGGCAATGAGCAGTTCTTC; CDR3: CASSLAEGNEQFF
V: TRBV18; J: TRBJ1-4; size: -; D: TRBD1; DNA: TGTGCCAGCTCACTCCGGGGACAGAATGAAAAACTGTTTTTT; CDR3: CASSLRGQNEKLFF
V: TRBV6-5; J: TRBJ1-4; size: once; D: -; DNA: TGTGCCAGCATAGCTTCTTTTGGTAATGAAAAACTGTTTTTT; CDR3: CASIASFGNEKLFF
V: TRBV19; J: TRBJ1-1; size: once; D: TRBD1; DNA: TGTGCCAGTAACAGGGGCACTGAAGCTTTCTTT; CDR3: CASNRGTEAFF
V: TRBV2; J: TRBJ2-7; size: once; D: -; DNA: TGTGCCATCCCCCCGGGCTACGAGCAGTACTTC; CDR3: CAIPPGYEQYF
V: TRBV20-1; J: TRBJ2-1; size: -; D: TRBD2; DNA: TGCAGTGCTAGTCTAGCGGGAGGATACAATGAGCAGTTCTTC; CDR3: CSASLAGGYNEQFF
V: TRBV24-1; J: TRBJ2-1; size: -; D: -; DNA: TGTGCCACCAGTGATCAAAGGACTGGCTCGGGGGAGCAGTTCTTC; CDR3: CATSDQRTGSGEQFF
V: TRBV25-1; J: TRBJ2-7; size: -; D: TRBD2; DNA: TGTGCCAGCAGGGGCGACCTAGCGGGGGGGAGCTACGAGCAGTACTTC; CDR3: CASRGDLAGGSYEQYF
V: TRBV3-1/TRBV3-2; J: TRBJ1-2; size: -; D: TRBD1; DNA: TGTGCCAGCAGCGGGGACAGCTATGGCTACACCTTC; CDR3: CASSGDSYGYTF
V: TRBV18; J: TRBJ2-5; size: few; D: -; DNA: TGTGCCAGCTCACCACCCACAGGCAGGGAGACCCAGTACTTC; CDR3: CASSPPTGRETQYF
V: TRBV12-5; J: TRBJ2-1; size: -; D: TRBD2; DNA: TGTGCTAGTGGTTCCCAACGGACTAGCGGGAGTGGAAATGAGCAGTTCTTC; CDR3: CASGSQRTSGSGNEQFF
V: TRBV19; J: TRBJ2-3; size: -; D: -; DNA: TGTGCCAGTAGTATAGGCTGGGGGGCGGGCGAGCAGTATTTT; CDR3: CASSIGWGAGEQYF
V: TRBV19; J: TRBJ1-5; size: -; D: -; DNA: TGTGCCAGTAGTATTGTGCACAGCAATCAGCCCCAGCATTTT; CDR3: CASSIVHSNQPQHF
V: TRBV24-1; J: TRBJ1-2; size: once; D: -; DNA: TGTGCCACCAGTGATCTACAGGGCTACACCTTC; CDR3: CATSDLQGYTF
V: TRBV30; J: TRBJ1-3; size: -; D: TRBD1; DNA: TGTGCCATGCAGGACAGGGGGCAGAACACCATATATTTT; CDR3: CAMQDRGQNTIYF
V: TRBV9; J: TRBJ2-2; size: -; D: -; DNA: TGTGCCAGCGGGGGGACAGTTGCCACCGGGGAGCTGTTTTTT; CDR3: CASGGTVATGELFF
V: TRBV12-5; J: TRBJ2-7; size: few; D: TRBD2; DNA: TGTGCTAGTGCCCGGGGACTAGCGGGAATGGATTTTTACTACGAGCAGTACTTC; CDR3: CASARGLAGMDFYYEQYF
V: TRBV23-1; J: TRBJ1-5; size: -; D: -; DNA: TGCGCCAGCAGTCACCCCATCCCCAGCAATCAGCCCCAGCATTTT; CDR3: CASSHPIPSNQPQHF
V: TRBV28; J: TRBJ1-1; size: -; D: -; DNA: TGTGCCAGCAGGAGTACGGGGGGGGACACTGAAGCTTTCTTT; CDR3: CASRSTGGDTEAFF
V: TRBV5-8; J: TRBJ1-1; size: -; D: -; DNA: TGTGCCAGCAGCTTGGGGGGCGGGACTGAAGCTTTCTTT; CDR3: CASSLGGGTEAFF
V: TRBV27; J: TRBJ2-1; size: -; D: TRBD2; DNA: TGTGCCAGCAGTCCCACTGGCGAGCGGGGGACCGCCTCCTACAATGAGCAGTTCTTC; CDR3: CASSPTGERGTASYNEQFF
V: TRBV12-3/TRBV12-4; J: TRBJ1-2; size: -; D: -; DNA: TGTGCCAGCAGTACAGGGTTTGGCTACACTTTC; CDR3: CASSTGFGYTF
V: TRBV19; J: TRBJ1-4; size: few; D: TRBD1; DNA: TGTGCCAGTAGTTCGGTGGGACAGACTAATGAAAAACTGTTTTTT; CDR3: CASSSVGQTNEKLFF
V: TRBV19; J: TRBJ2-1; size: few; D: -; DNA: TGTGCCAGTAGTATACGCAGCGACGGCCGTGAGCAGTTCTTC; CDR3: CASSIRSDGREQFF
V: TRBV5-1; J: TRBJ2-2; size: once; D: TRBD1; DNA: TGCGCCAGCAGCCAGGACAGGGCTTCGTTGACCGGGGAGCTGTTTTTT; CDR3: CASSQDRASLTGELFF
V: TRBV29-1; J: TRBJ1-2; size: -; D: -; DNA: TGCAGCGTATACACCTATGGCTACACCTTC; CDR3: CSVYTYGYTF
V: TRBV27; J: TRBJ2-1; size: -; D: TRBD1; DNA: TGTGCTAGCAGTGCTAGGACAGGGGGACTAAGCAATGAGCAGTTCTTC; CDR3: CASSARTGGLSNEQFF
V: TRBV7-2; J: TRBJ2-5; size: large; D: TRBD1; DNA: TGTGCCAGCAGCCGGGACAGGGACGGAGAGACCCAGTACTTC; CDR3: CASSRDRDGETQYF
V: TRBV19; J: TRBJ2-3; size: -; D: TRBD1; DNA: TGTGCCAGTAGTACCGGGACAGGGAAAATGGATACGCAGTATTTT; CDR3: CASSTGTGKMDTQYF
V: TRBV23-1; J: TRBJ1-4; size: -; D: -; DNA: TGCGCCAGCAGTCAATATAGATCTAATGAAAAACTGTTTTTT; CDR3: CASSQYRSNEKLFF
V: TRBV3-1/TRBV3-2; J: TRBJ1-4; size: -; D: TRBD1; DNA: TGTGCCAGCAGCCAAGCAGGGGGCGCTAATGAAAAACTGTTTTTT; CDR3: CASSQAGGANEKLFF
V: TRBV7-2; J: TRBJ2-1; size: -; D: TRBD2; DNA: TGTGCCAGCAGCTTAACTAGCGGGAGCTATGAGCAGTTCTTC; CDR3: CASSLTSGSYEQFF
V: TRBV6-5; J: TRBJ1-1; size: -; D: TRBD1; DNA: TGTGCCAGCGGGGCCTCAGGGACAGTGATTGAAGCTTTCTTT; CDR3: CASGASGTVIEAFF
V: TRBV7-9; J: TRBJ2-7; size: -; D: TRBD1; DNA: TGTGCCAGCAGCCTACCCCGGACAGGGAGCACCTACGAGCAGTACTTC; CDR3: CASSLPRTGSTYEQYF
V: TRBV12-3/TRBV12-4; J: TRBJ1-4; size: -; D: -; DNA: TGTGCCAGCAGTCTGCTCGTCCGGGCCCATCTGTTTTTT; CDR3: CASSLLVRAHLFF
V: TRBV6-5; J: TRBJ1-6; size: -; D: TRBD1; DNA: TGTGCCAGCAGTTACGGACAGGGGGCGCGCAATTCACCCTTCCACTTT; CDR3: CASSYGQGARNSPFHF
V: TRBV30; J: TRBJ2-5; size: -; D: -; DNA: TGTGCCTGGAGTGTGAAGGCATTCGAAGAGACCCAGTACTTC; CDR3: CAWSVKAFEETQYF
V: TRBV18; J: TRBJ1-1; size: -; D: -; DNA: TGTGCCAGCTCACCATTATCAGACGTATCTGAAGCTTTCTTT; CDR3: CASSPLSDVSEAFF
V: TRBV6-5; J: TRBJ2-7; size: -; D: -; DNA: TGTGCCAGCAGTTACTCCGGGCAGATCTACGAGCAGTACTTC; CDR3: CASSYSGQIYEQYF
V: TRBV12-3/TRBV12-4; J: TRBJ1-1; size: -; D: -; DNA: TGTGCCAGCACCAAGGAAGGAGGTGAAGCTTTCTTT; CDR3: CASTKEGGEAFF
V: TRBV6-5; J: TRBJ1-5; size: -; D: -; DNA: TGTGCCAGCGACAGATTAAGTAGCAATCAGCCCCAGCATTTT; CDR3: CASDRLSSNQPQHF
V: TRBV19; J: TRBJ2-5; size: -; D: -; DNA: TGTGCCAGTAGCCCCTTGAAGGACAGCCAACAAGAGACCCAGTACTTC; CDR3: CASSPLKDSQQETQYF
V: TRBV19; J: TRBJ1-2; size: once; D: -; DNA: TGTGCCAGTAGATCCGGGACGGTGGGGAAATCCTATGGCTACACCTTC; CDR3: CASRSGTVGKSYGYTF
V: TRBV19; J: TRBJ2-4; size: -; D: TRBD1; DNA: TGTGCCAGTAGTATAGATGGGCAGGGGGCGGCCAAAAACATTCAGTACTTC; CDR3: CASSIDGQGAAKNIQYF
V: TRBV12-3/TRBV12-4; J: TRBJ1-3; size: -; D: -; DNA: TGTGCCAGCAACGCCGGTGGAAACACCATATATTTT; CDR3: CASNAGGNTIYF